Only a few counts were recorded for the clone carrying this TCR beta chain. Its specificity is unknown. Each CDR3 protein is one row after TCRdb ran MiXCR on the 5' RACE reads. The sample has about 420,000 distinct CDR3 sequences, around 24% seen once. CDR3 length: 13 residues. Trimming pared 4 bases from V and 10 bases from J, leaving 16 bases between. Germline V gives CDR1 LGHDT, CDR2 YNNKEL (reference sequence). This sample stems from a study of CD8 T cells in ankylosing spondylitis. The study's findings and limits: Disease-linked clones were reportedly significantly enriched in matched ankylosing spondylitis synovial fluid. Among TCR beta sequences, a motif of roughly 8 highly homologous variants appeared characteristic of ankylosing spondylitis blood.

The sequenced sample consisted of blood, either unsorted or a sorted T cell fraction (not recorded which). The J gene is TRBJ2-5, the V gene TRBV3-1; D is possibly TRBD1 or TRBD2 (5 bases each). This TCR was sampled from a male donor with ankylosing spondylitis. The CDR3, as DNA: TGTGCCAGCAGCCCACAGGACCGGGGTGTCCAGTACTTC. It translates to CASSPQDRGVQYF.